The 14 T cell receptor beta chains below all came from one sample that was sequenced in a study of blood T cell repertoires in COVID-19. Profiling relied on immunoSEQ multiplex PCR, and the TCRdb table lists in-frame clones only, not all of them. This table holds about 200,000 clones, roughly nine tenths found once. Material: peripheral blood. All receptors come from a man aged 35 to 55 with acute or convalescent COVID-19.

This rearrangement joins TRBV6-2 or TRBV6-3 to TRBJ1-2, with D hard to call. The CDR3 covers 14 residues. The V end lost 6 bases, the J end lost 3 bases, and 14 bases lay between the germline ends. Germline V gives CDR1 MNHEY, CDR2 SVGEGT. CDR3 region: CASSRAGFDYGYTF. The CDR3, as DNA: TGTGCCAGCAGCCGGGCGGGATTTGACTATGGCTACACCTTC.

This chain's CDR3 is CASSERTSGGTSYEQYF. Here the CDR3 DNA reads TGCGCCAGCAGTGAGCGGACTAGCGGGGGTACCTCCTACGAGCAGTACTTC. The chain carries TRBV10-2 and TRBJ2-7; TRBD2 aligns across 13 bases. CDR1 and CDR2 (germline): WSHSY, SAAADI. The junction had 4 bases not matched to a gene; V was cut back by 2 bases and J by 0 bases. The CDR3 has 17 residues.

The rearrangement uses TRBV14 and TRBJ2-1; possibly TRBD1 for D (6 bases). Germline-derived CDR1 and CDR2 are SGHDN and FVKESK. The CDR3 is 16 residues long. Trimming removed 4 bases at V and 4 bases at J, with 17 bases between. The CDR3, as DNA: TGTGCCAGCAGCCCGCCCAGGGGCAATTCGTACAATGAGCAGTTCTTC. Translation gives CASSPPRGNSYNEQFF.

This clone has just one count. One junction end disagrees with the germline gene, perhaps due to a read error. The V gene is TRBV9, the J gene TRBJ2-7; D possibly corresponds to TRBD2 (5 bases). The CDR3 is 12 residues long. CDR1 is SGDLS, CDR2 YYNGEE, per germline. CDR3 coding DNA: TGTGCCAGCAGCGTGGGGAGAGGCCCGAAATCTTTC. Translating gives CASSVGRGPKSF.

The V gene is TRBV5-1, the J gene TRBJ2-7, with 9 bases identical to TRBD2. The CDR3 has 16 amino acids. CDR1 SGHRS and CDR2 YFSETQ come from the germline V gene. V was clipped by 4 bases and J by 2 bases; unmatched bases: 10. The CDR3 sequence is CASSADSGGRTYEQYF. The CDR3 nucleotides read TGCGCCAGCAGCGCCGATAGCGGGGGCCGCACCTACGAGCAGTACTTC.

The chain combines TRBV7-9 with TRBJ2-3; a possible D gene is TRBD2 (5 bases). Germline-derived CDR1 and CDR2 are SEHNR and FQNEAQ (reference sequence). Between the trimmed V and J ends, which lost 5 bases and 8 bases, there was a span of 20 bases. CDR3 length: 15 residues. In DNA, the CDR3 is TGTGCCAGCAGCCACCGAATCGCCCGGACTCTTACGCAGTATTTT. As protein: CASSHRIARTLTQYF.

The CDR3 nucleotides read TGTGCCAGCAGTGACCGGTTCCCTAACTATGGCTACACCTTC. Translating it yields CASSDRFPNYGYTF. V is TRBV6-1 and J is TRBJ1-2, with unresolved D. The ends were cut back, 3 bases at V and 0 bases at J, with 8 bases in the middle. Per germline, CDR1 MNHNS and CDR2 SASEGT. The CDR3 extends over 14 amino acids.

V usage is TRBV4-3 and J usage is TRBJ2-5; the D gene is possibly TRBD2 (5 bases). This CDR3 is 15 amino acids long. CDR1 LGHNA and CDR2 YSLEER come from the germline V gene. V dropped 2 bases and J dropped 3 bases, with 13 bases sitting between them. CDR3 amino acids: CASSQTSGLEETQYF. In nucleotides, the CDR3 is TGCGCCAGCAGCCAAACCTCCGGACTGGAAGAGACCCAGTACTTC.

This chain links TRBV7-2 with TRBJ1-1, with a possible D match to TRBD1 (5 bases). V was trimmed by 4 bases and J by 1 base, leaving 10 bases between them. Germline V lookup: CDR1 SGHTA, CDR2 FQGNSA. CDR3 length: 14 residues. The CDR3 DNA follows: TGTGCCAGCAGCTCCCGCGGGGGGAACACTGAAGCTTTCTTT. Translating it yields CASSSRGGNTEAFF.

The rearrangement uses TRBV9 and TRBJ1-1, with no clear D. The CDR3 loop spans 12 amino acids. Trimming cost V 3 bases and J 2 bases, with 5 bases left between them. CDR1 and CDR2 from the germline V gene are SGDLS and YYNGEE. Here the CDR3 DNA reads TGTGCCAGCAGCGATATTAACACTGAAGCTTTCTTT. Translated, it gives CASSDINTEAFF. Full variable domain (missing parts from reference TRBV9 and TRBJ1-1): DSGVTQTPKHLITATGQRVTLRCSPRSGDLSVYWYQQSLDQGLQFLIQYYNGEERAKGNILERFSAQQFPDLHSELNLSSLELGDSALYFCASSDINTEAFFGQGTRLTVV.

V gene TRBV5-1 combines with J gene TRBJ1-2; D may be TRBD1 (6 bases). Germline V gives CDR1 SGHRS, CDR2 YFSETQ. V gave up 4 bases and J gave up 8 bases, with 15 bases separating them. The CDR3 spans 13 residues. For the CDR3, the DNA is TGCGCCAGCAGCACCGAAACAGGGTCGGGCTACACCTTC. Protein sequence: CASSTETGSGYTF.

The count of this clone is one. The chain uses TRBV6-5 and TRBJ1-1, with unresolved D. The CDR3 extends over 13 amino acids. Germline CDR1 reads MNHEY; CDR2 reads SVGAGI. V lost 3 bases and J 5 bases, leaving 10 bases between the germline ends. The chain's CDR3 is CASSYPGETEAFF. CDR3 bases: TGTGCCAGCAGTTATCCCGGGGAAACTGAAGCTTTCTTT.

This chain links TRBV5-8 with TRBJ2-3, with 7 bases lining up with TRBD2. Germline loops: CDR1 SGHTS, CDR2 YDEGEE. V was pared by 6 bases and J by 2 bases, with 6 bases of the junction left unmatched. The length of the CDR3 is 14 residues. The CDR3 sequence: CASILGDYTDTQYF. In nucleotides, the CDR3 is TGTGCCAGCATCCTGGGGGACTACACAGATACGCAGTATTTT.

This chain uses TRBV18 with TRBJ1-6, with TRBD1 matching over 9 bases. With 6 bases clipped from V and 7 bases from J, the junction kept 13 bases outside the gene matches. The CDR3 is 17 amino acids. Germline V CDR1 and CDR2: KGHSH, LQKENI. The CDR3 nucleotides read TGTGCCAGCTCGCAAAACAGGGGGCTGTCAAGGAATTCACCCCTCCACTTT. Translating it yields CASSQNRGLSRNSPLHF.